This T cell receptor (beta chain) was obtained from a study of tissue T cells after allogeneic stem cell transplantation. Findings and limits, study-wide: Anatomically similar tissues had similar TCR repertoires within each patient. Across patients, clones rarely overlapped, yet motif clusters were shared tissue-specifically. Tissue-detected TCR repertoire was only partly captured by blood and spleen T cells.

This clone was picked up a small number of times. Its antigen is undetermined. Gene names are the mouse ones. Read data end 1 residue before the CDR3 end; the end is taken from the germline J gene. The time point denotes: mouse harvest day 14 after allogeneic transplant. Tail vein injection delivered 10^7 T-cell-depleted bone marrow cells and 10^6 splenic CD5+ T cells. Clones were sequenced by immunoSEQ multiplex PCR, and TCRdb holds only the in-frame ones, with some missing. The sample lists 1,000 or so clones; around half were seen once. V was pared by 0 bases and J by 0 bases, with 7 bases between. The CDR3 length is 15 residues. From germline, CDR1 is LGHNA and CDR2 YNLKQL (reference sequence).

The sequencing input was spleen. The TCR sequence derives from a female BALB/c mouse given C57BL/6 T cells with graft-versus-host disease after an allogeneic hematopoietic cell transplant. The chain carries TRBV5 and TRBJ2-5; no reliable D call. CDR3 residues: CASSQDNLNQDTQYF. The CDR3 DNA, read in part, is TGTGCCAGCAGCCAAGATAACCTTAACCAAGACACCCAGTAC.